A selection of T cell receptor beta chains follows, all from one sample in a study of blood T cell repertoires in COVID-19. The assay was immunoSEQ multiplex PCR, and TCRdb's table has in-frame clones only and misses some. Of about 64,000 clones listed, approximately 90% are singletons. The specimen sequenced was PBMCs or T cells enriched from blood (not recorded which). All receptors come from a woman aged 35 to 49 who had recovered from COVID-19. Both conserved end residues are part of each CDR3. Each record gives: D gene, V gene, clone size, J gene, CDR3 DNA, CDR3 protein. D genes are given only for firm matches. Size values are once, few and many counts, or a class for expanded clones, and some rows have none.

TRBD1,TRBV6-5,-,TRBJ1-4,TGTGCCACCTCGGACAGGGTTAGCGAAAAACTGTTTTTT,CATSDRVSEKLFF
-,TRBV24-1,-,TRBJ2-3,TGTGCCACCAGTAGCCTCACAGATACGCAGTATTTT,CATSSLTDTQYF
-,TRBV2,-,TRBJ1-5,TGTGCCAGCAGTGAACAGGGGCTAGATCAGCCCCAGCATTTT,CASSEQGLDQPQHF
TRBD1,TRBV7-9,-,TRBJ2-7,TGTGCCAGCAGCAGGGACAGGGTGTGGGAGCAGTACTTC,CASSRDRVWEQYF
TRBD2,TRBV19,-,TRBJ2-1,TGTGCCAGTAGTCCCCCCGGGACTAGCGTCGAGCAGTTCTTC,CASSPPGTSVEQFF
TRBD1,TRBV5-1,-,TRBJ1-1,TGCGCCAGCAGCGCAGGGACAGGGGGAAGCACTGAAGCTTTCTTT,CASSAGTGGSTEAFF
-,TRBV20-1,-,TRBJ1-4,TGCAGTGCTAGTAAGGGCAGGGCTGAAAAACTGTTTTTT,CSASKGRAEKLFF
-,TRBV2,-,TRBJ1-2,TGTGCCAGCAAAGTCACAGAGGGCGCTAACTATGGCTACACCTTC,CASKVTEGANYGYTF
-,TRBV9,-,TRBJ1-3,TGTGCCAGCAGCGTGTCAGGCGCTCCCTCTGGAAACACCATATATTTT,CASSVSGAPSGNTIYF
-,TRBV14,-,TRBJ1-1,TGTGCCAGCAGCCGAACTTCCGGGACACTGAACACTGAAGCTTTCTTT,CASSRTSGTLNTEAFF
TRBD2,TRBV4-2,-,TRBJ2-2,TGTGCCAGCAGCCAGCTTTTTCAGCGGGGGGGCCGGGACACCGGGGAGCTGTTTTTT,CASSQLFQRGGRDTGELFF
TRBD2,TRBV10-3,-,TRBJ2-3,TGTGCCATCAGTGCTCGGGGGGGGCTACAGTTGGATACGCAGTATTTT,CAISARGGLQLDTQYF
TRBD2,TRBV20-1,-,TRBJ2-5,TGCAGTGCGCTAGCGGGGGAGACCCAGTACTTC,CSALAGETQYF
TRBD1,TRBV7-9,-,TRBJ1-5,TGTGCCAGCAGCGAGACAGGGGGCCGGCAGCCCCAGCATTTT,CASSETGGRQPQHF
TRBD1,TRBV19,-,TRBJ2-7,TGTGCCAGTAGCGAAACGGGACAGCGAGTGTACTTC,CASSETGQRVYF
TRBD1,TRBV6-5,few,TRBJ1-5,TGTGCCAGCAGTCCAGGGACAGGGAGGTTTCAGCCCCAGCATTTT,CASSPGTGRFQPQHF
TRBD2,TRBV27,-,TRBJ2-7,TGTGCCAGCAGTCTAGACGGACTAGCGGGCGGCAACTACGAGCAGTACTTC,CASSLDGLAGGNYEQYF
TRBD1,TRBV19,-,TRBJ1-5,TGTGCCAGTACCCATCAGGGGGTGGGGGGCTCGGGTCAGCCCCAGCATTTT,CASTHQGVGGSGQPQHF
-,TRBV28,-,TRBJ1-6,TGTGCCAGCAATCGCTCCTATAATTCACCCCTCCACTTT,CASNRSYNSPLHF
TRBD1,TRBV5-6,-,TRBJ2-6,TGTGCCAGCAGCCCGGACAGGGTTAATGCTGGGGCCAACGTCCTGACTTTC,CASSPDRVNAGANVLTF
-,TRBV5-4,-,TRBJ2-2,TGTGCCAGCAGCTTGGCCGGGGGGCTGAACACCGGGGAGCTGTTTTTT,CASSLAGGLNTGELFF
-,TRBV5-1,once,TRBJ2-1,TGCGCCAGCAGCTTGGAGGCAGGGAACAATGAGCAGTTCTTC,CASSLEAGNNEQFF